These 11 T cell receptor beta chains were all obtained from the same sample, sequenced in a study of cytomegalovirus exposure and HLA in healthy donors. With 60 Vbeta and 13 Jbeta primers, the PCR was carried out. Sequencing was performed with immunoSEQ multiplex PCR; in TCRdb, only in-frame clones are kept and a portion is missing. The top ten hold more than 2% of the sample, which has 130,000 or so clones, roughly 70% seen once. Material for sequencing was PBMCs. These receptor sequences come from a woman aged 35 to 49 in good health and CMV-seropositive.

The V and J genes are TRBV30 and TRBJ1-2; D is possibly TRBD1 (6 bases). Per the germline V gene, CDR1 is GTSNPN and CDR2 is SVGIG (reference sequence). Trimming removed 0 bases from V and 6 bases from J, with 8 bases in between. The CDR3 totals 12 residues. In DNA form, the CDR3 reads TGTGCCTGGAGTGTACAGGGAAATGGCTACACCTTC. As protein: CAWSVQGNGYTF.

Points on this clone: One junction end does not reproduce the germline sequence, and a read error may be involved. Other DNA sequences from this sample encode an identical CDR3 as well. The chain couples TRBV5-1 to TRBJ2-5; D possibly corresponds to TRBD2 (5 bases). CDR1 and CDR2 (germline): SGHRS, YFSETQ. This CDR3 comprises 15 residues. In nucleotides, the CDR3 is TGCGCCAGCAGCCCTGTCGGGGTAAGCAAAGAGACACAGTACTTC. Its translation: CASSPVGVSKETQYF.

The chain recombines TRBV5-1 with TRBJ1-2; D may be TRBD1 (5 bases). CDR1 is SGHRS and CDR2 is YFSETQ in the germline V gene. V lost 0 bases, J lost 4 bases, and 10 bases lay in between. The CDR3 length is 14 residues. CDR3 DNA sequence: TGCGCCAGCAGCTTGGATGGAGGGACCTATGGCTACACCTTC. Its protein is CASSLDGGTYGYTF.

This chain joins TRBV5-1 and TRBJ1-3, with D maybe TRBD1 (5 bases). The CDR3 sequence is 15 residues long. Trimming shortened V by 1 base and J by 1 base, and 9 bases separated the two germline ends. Germline V lookup: CDR1 SGHRS, CDR2 YFSETQ. The chain's CDR3 is CASSLPRESGNTIYF. The DNA of the CDR3 is TGCGCCAGCAGCTTGCCCAGGGAATCTGGAAACACCATATATTTT. The full variable domain, in which reference TRBV5-1 and TRBJ1-3 provide the parts outside the CDR3, is KAGVTQTPRYLIKTRGQQVTLSCSPISGHRSVSWYQQTPGQGLQFLFEYFSETQRNKGNFPGRFSGRQFSNSRSEMNVSTLELGDSALYLCASSLPRESGNTIYFGEGSWLTVV.

V gene TRBV6-4 combines with J gene TRBJ2-7; 7 nucleotides align to TRBD1. V lost 4 bases, J lost 2 bases, and 23 bases stayed unmatched. The CDR3 extends over 20 amino acids. The germline V gene has CDR1 MRHNA and CDR2 SNTAGT. CDR3 bases: TGTGCCAGCAGTGTGGTTTTAGGCAGGGGGTTAAAGAAACGAACCTACGAGCAGTACTTC. Amino acids: CASSVVLGRGLKKRTYEQYF.

The chain carries TRBV5-5 and TRBJ1-2; TRBD1 matches at 7 bases. There are 16 residues in the CDR3. The V segment lost 2 bases and the J segment 2 bases; nucleotides outside the gene matches: 9. Germline values: CDR1 SGHKS, CDR2 YYEKEE (reference sequence). DNA for the CDR3: TGTGCCAGCAGCTTCCCTAGACAGGGAGGAAACTATGGCTACACCTTC. It encodes CASSFPRQGGNYGYTF.

The V and J genes are TRBV29-1 and TRBJ1-5; D possibly corresponds to TRBD1 (6 bases). The CDR3 consists of 12 residues. CDR1 and CDR2 from the germline V gene are SQVTM and ANQGSEA. The V end was cut by 6 bases, the J end by 4 bases, with 10 bases between. This CDR3 is CSVGGANQPQHF. As DNA, the CDR3 is TGCAGCGTAGGGGGAGCAAATCAGCCCCAGCATTTT.

This chain connects TRBV5-1 to TRBJ2-3; 11 bases line up with TRBD2. The germline V gene has CDR1 SGHRS and CDR2 YFSETQ. The CDR3 runs to 16 residues. Trimming removed 0 bases from V and 5 bases from J; junction bases left unmatched: 5. The CDR3 DNA reads TGCGCCAGCAGCTTGGGGCCTAGCGGGGGGCAAGATACGCAGTATTTT. Its protein product is CASSLGPSGGQDTQYF.

This chain joins TRBV4-1 and TRBJ1-5; D not certain. CDR3 size: 14 residues. The V end lost 4 bases, the J end lost 4 bases, and 11 bases lay between the germline ends. Germline CDR1 reads MGHRA; CDR2 reads YSYEKL. For the CDR3, the DNA is TGCGCCAGCAGCCCAGGCCGTCTTAATCAGCCCCAGCATTTT. Translation: CASSPGRLNQPQHF.

The chain links TRBV7-2 to TRBJ2-5; D not resolved. With 7 bases removed from V and 5 bases from J, the gap between germline ends came to 17 bases. This CDR3 is 14 amino acids long. The germline gives CDR1 SGHTA, CDR2 FQGNSA. CDR3: CASKQAGGVETQYF. In DNA form, the CDR3 reads TGTGCCAGCAAGCAGGCTGGTGGCGTGGAGACCCAGTACTTC.

This clone was seen more than once but under ten times. In nucleotides, the CDR3 is TGTGCCTGGAGCCGCCACGGGGCAGGGGACCCCCGTTATGTTCAGCCCCAGCATTTT. Its translation: CAWSRHGAGDPRYVQPQHF. This chain joins TRBV30 and TRBJ1-5, with D perhaps matching TRBD1 (6 bases). The V and J ends lost 3 bases and 6 bases respectively, with 30 bases between them. The germline V gene has CDR1 GTSNPN and CDR2 SVGIG (reference sequence). This CDR3 comprises 19 residues.